The 27 T cell receptor beta chains below all came from one sample that was sequenced in a study of patients and donors after allogeneic stem cell transplantation (dated by TCRdb to the early 2020s). Receptor amplification or capture employed RT-PCR. Sequenced on a NextSeq 550. Using fastp trimming at Q25 and MiXCR clonotype assembly, TCRdb reanalyzed the public sequencing data and kept in-frame beta chains. Rows are unified per CDR3 protein, each entry keeping the most common DNA and genes. The sample includes about 960,000 distinct CDR3 sequences, with about a sixth observed a single time. The ten most abundant clones make up approximately 5.9% of the sample. The sample taken for sequencing was blood, either unsorted or a sorted T cell fraction (not recorded which). These receptors all come from a human donor who was either an allogeneic HSCT recipient or a stem cell or donor lymphocyte infusion donor (not recorded which). It is not recorded whose cells these are; they may come from a transplant donor.

This clonotype appeared a few times. The chain is built from TRBV2 and TRBJ1-2, with D possibly matching TRBD1 (5 bases). Looked up from germline, CDR1 is SNHLY and CDR2 is FYNNEI. The CDR3 is 16 amino acids. V lost 8 bases, J lost 3 bases, and 22 bases lay in between. In nucleotides, the CDR3 is TGTGCCAGCTGGAGAGGCGGAAGGGGCGCCGACTATGGCTACACCTTC. Protein sequence: CASWRGGRGADYGYTF.

The chain combines TRBV4-2 with TRBJ2-2, with TRBD1 identical over 7 bases. Germline V CDR1 and CDR2: LGHNA, YNFKEQ. J was trimmed by 2 bases and V by 1 base; bases with no gene match: 4. The CDR3 consists of 16 residues. CDR3 DNA: TGTGCCAGCAGCCAAGGTGGGACAGAAAACACCGGGGAGCTGTTTTTT. It specifies CASSQGGTENTGELFF.

The chain is built from TRBV20-1 and TRBJ1-2; D gene uncertain. CDR1 is DFQATT and CDR2 is SNEGSKA in the germline V gene (reference sequence). Trimming removed 3 bases at V and 2 bases at J, with 16 bases between. This CDR3 comprises 15 residues. The CDR3 DNA reads as TGCAGTGCTAGTCCCGGACTCTTTGGGAACTATGGCTACACCTTC. Its translation is CSASPGLFGNYGYTF.

This clonotype was detected ten times or more. The CDR3 sequence: CASRPKGSYNEQFF. The CDR3 DNA is TGTGCCAGCAGACCAAAAGGATCCTACAATGAGCAGTTCTTC. The rearrangement links TRBV12-3 or TRBV12-4 to TRBJ2-1; D unresolved. Trimming removed 6 bases at V and 1 base at J, with 10 bases between. This CDR3 has 14 amino acids.

This clonotype was picked up many times. The J gene is TRBJ2-1, the V gene TRBV7-2; D remains unclear. The length of the CDR3 is 14 residues. Germline assignment: CDR1 SGHTA and CDR2 FQGNSA. Trimming cost V 1 base and J 7 bases, with 11 bases left between them. The CDR3 here is CASSLVGGLNEQFF. CDR3 coding DNA: TGTGCCAGCAGCTTAGTCGGCGGCCTAAATGAGCAGTTCTTC. Combining the CDR3 with reference TRBV7-2 and TRBJ2-1 gives the whole variable domain GAGVSQSPSNKVTEKGKDVELRCDPISGHTALYWYRQSLGQGLEFLIYFQGNSAPDKSGLPSDRFSAERTGGSVSTLTIQRTQQEDSAVYLCASSLVGGLNEQFFGPGTRLTVL.

This clonotype showed up just a few times. The CDR3 region has the DNA TGCAGTGCTAGAGATGCTATCCCGACAGTTTACTACGAGCAGTACTTC. As protein: CSARDAIPTVYYEQYF. This chain connects TRBV20-1 to TRBJ2-7, with D tentatively TRBD1 (5 bases). Germline CDR1 and CDR2: DFQATT and SNEGSKA (reference sequence). Trimming pared 0 bases from V and 3 bases from J, leaving 18 bases between. The CDR3 is made up of 16 amino acids.

There are a few counts of this clonotype. The chain couples TRBV5-1 to TRBJ2-1, with TRBD2 identical over 9 bases. The ends lost 2 bases at V and 6 bases at J; junction bases unmatched: 6. From germline, CDR1 is SGHRS and CDR2 YFSETQ. The CDR3 has 15 amino acids. CDR3 sequence reads: CASSFPSGRLNEQFF. In DNA, the CDR3 is TGCGCCAGCAGCTTCCCCAGCGGGAGGCTCAATGAGCAGTTCTTC.

V is TRBV27 and J is TRBJ2-7; no definite D call. There are 15 residues in the CDR3. Trimming cost V 3 bases and J 2 bases, with 14 bases left between them. Germline V gene data show CDR1 as MNHEY and CDR2 as SMNVEV (reference sequence). The CDR3: CASSFAPGQPYEQYF. CDR3 coding DNA: TGTGCCAGCAGTTTTGCTCCTGGTCAGCCCTACGAGCAGTACTTC.

V and J are TRBV12-3 or TRBV12-4 and TRBJ1-2; D perhaps matches TRBD1 (6 bases). This CDR3 has 13 amino acids. Trimming cost V 7 bases and J 0 bases, with 9 bases left between them. The CDR3 sequence is CASTDRTNYGYTF. Written as DNA, the CDR3 is TGTGCCAGCACGGACAGAACTAACTATGGCTACACCTTC.

CDR3 bases: TGTGCCAGCAGCCTGATTAGGGGGTTTCGCGGCTACGAGCAGTACTTC. It codes for CASSLIRGFRGYEQYF. The genes are TRBV7-9 and TRBJ2-7, with a possible D match to TRBD1 (6 bases). The CDR3 totals 16 residues. V gave up 5 bases and J gave up 3 bases, with 20 bases separating them. CDR1 and CDR2 from the germline V gene are SEHNR and FQNEAQ (reference sequence).

This clonotype has just a few counts. This chain links TRBV6-5 with TRBJ2-2, with 12 bases identical to TRBD2. Trimming cost V 0 bases and J 5 bases; bases outside gene matches: 4. CDR3 length: 17 amino acids. The germline V gene has CDR1 MNHEY and CDR2 SVGAGI. The CDR3: CASSYSLAGGGTGELFF. CDR3 in DNA: TGTGCCAGCAGTTACTCACTAGCGGGAGGTGGGACCGGGGAGCTGTTTTTT.

This clonotype was counted only a few times. The genes are TRBV6-2 or TRBV6-3 and TRBJ2-3, with unresolved D. Trimming removed 2 bases at V and 5 bases at J, with 20 bases between. Germline assignment: CDR1 MNHEY and CDR2 SVGEGT. The CDR3 has 17 amino acids. The CDR3 DNA reads TGTGCCAGCAGTTACGGCTTACTTCAGGCCGGTCTAGATACGCAGTATTTT. It encodes CASSYGLLQAGLDTQYF.

The chain carries TRBV6-1 and TRBJ1-2, with D perhaps matching TRBD1 (5 bases). CDR1 is MNHNS, CDR2 SASEGT, per germline. CDR3 length equals 12 residues. V gave up 6 bases and J gave up 7 bases, with 12 bases separating them. CDR3 residues: CASSPGKAGYTF. The CDR3 nucleotides read TGTGCCAGCAGCCCAGGGAAGGCTGGCTACACCTTC.

The table lists this clonotype with a few counts. V is TRBV7-9 and J is TRBJ2-2; a weak D match, TRBD2 (6 bases). Germline V CDR1 and CDR2: SEHNR, FQNEAQ (reference sequence). This CDR3 is 15 amino acids long. V was shortened by 0 bases and J by 5 bases, with 10 bases between the two germline ends. CDR3 amino acids: CASSLATGVTGELFF. The CDR3 DNA is TGTGCCAGCAGCTTAGCTACGGGAGTTACCGGGGAGCTGTTTTTT.

This clonotype turned up a few times. This rearrangement joins TRBV27 to TRBJ1-2; tentatively, D is TRBD1 (6 bases). Per germline, CDR1 MNHEY and CDR2 SMNVEV (reference sequence). This CDR3 is 16 amino acids long. The germline V and J ends were trimmed by 4 bases and 8 bases, with 23 bases remaining between them. Here the CDR3 DNA reads TGTGCCAGCAGTTCGCTCTACCGGGACAAATGGAGAGGCTACACCTTC. It specifies CASSSLYRDKWRGYTF.

The chain recombines TRBV5-1 with TRBJ1-6; 7 bases match TRBD1. The CDR3 is made up of 16 amino acids. J gave up 9 bases and V 3 bases, and 12 bases lay outside the gene matches. Germline lookup yields CDR1 SGHRS and CDR2 YFSETQ. The CDR3 nucleotides read TGCGCCAGCAGCTCTGGGGAAGGGACAGTATCTTCACCCCTCCACTTT. Protein: CASSSGEGTVSSPLHF.

J is TRBJ2-3 and V is TRBV7-6; D is unresolved. From germline, CDR1 is SGHVS and CDR2 FNYEAQ. The CDR3 is 16 residues long. V was pared by 0 bases and J by 5 bases, with 15 bases between. The CDR3 loop reads CASSLALRVGEDTQYF. The CDR3, as DNA: TGTGCCAGCAGCTTAGCGCTTCGGGTCGGAGAAGATACGCAGTATTTT.

As to this clonotype: A read error may explain this, as a much larger clone is one base away. The chain couples TRBV12-3 or TRBV12-4 to TRBJ1-2; D is ambiguous. The V end lost 3 bases, the J end lost 0 bases, and 11 bases lay between the germline ends. The CDR3 has 15 residues. The CDR3 spells CASSFTQWANYGYTF. CDR3 coding DNA: TGTGCCAGCAGTTTTACCCAATGGGCTAACTATGGCTACACCTTC.

Ten or more counts support this clonotype. The junction differs from germline at one of its ends, possibly a read error. The chain has TRBV12-3 or TRBV12-4 and TRBJ1-1; tentative D call: TRBD1 (5 bases). The CDR3 has 12 amino acids. The CDR3 nucleotides read TGTGCCAGCAGCCAAGGTGGCACAGGAGGAGGGTTT. The encoded protein is CASSQGGTGGGF.

This rearrangement joins TRBV20-1 to TRBJ2-5; D assignment may be TRBD1 or TRBD2 (5 bases each). Per the germline V gene, CDR1 is DFQATT and CDR2 is SNEGSKA (reference sequence). V lost 5 bases, J lost 2 bases, and 12 bases lay in between. The CDR3 has 13 amino acids. Here the CDR3 reads CSAARGLQETQYF. The CDR3 DNA is TGCAGTGCTGCCCGGGGCCTTCAAGAGACCCAGTACTTC.

This sequence joins TRBV12-3 or TRBV12-4 and TRBJ1-5, with D perhaps TRBD1 (6 bases). CDR3 length: 12 amino acids. V lost 5 bases and J 9 bases, leaving 11 bases between the germline ends. CDR3 DNA sequence: TGTGCCAGCAGTACACAGGGAACGCCCCAGCATTTT. Its protein product is CASSTQGTPQHF.

This chain uses TRBV30 with TRBJ1-1; no definite D call. Trimming stripped 2 bases from V and 4 bases from J, with 11 bases between. This CDR3 has 13 amino acids. CDR1 and CDR2 from the germline V gene are GTSNPN and SVGIG (reference sequence). The CDR3 here is CAWSWWAPTEAFF. The DNA of the CDR3 is TGTGCCTGGAGTTGGTGGGCCCCCACTGAAGCTTTCTTT.

The rearrangement links TRBV3-1 to TRBJ2-2, with D unclear. Trimming stripped 5 bases from V and 4 bases from J, with 20 bases between. This CDR3 comprises 17 residues. From germline, CDR1 is LGHDT and CDR2 YNNKEL (reference sequence). This CDR3 reads CASSSTSGGDSTGELFF. CDR3 DNA: TGTGCCAGCAGCTCTACTTCAGGCGGAGATAGCACCGGGGAGCTGTTTTTT.

This clonotype was observed a handful of times. The J gene is TRBJ2-1, the V gene TRBV12-3 or TRBV12-4; D perhaps matches TRBD2 (6 bases). The V end was cut by 6 bases, the J end by 10 bases, with 22 bases between. The CDR3 sequence is 15 residues long. The CDR3 nucleotides read TGTGCCAGCAGGTCCCTAGCGCTCGCCGAGCGGGAGCAGTTCTTC. Encoded protein: CASRSLALAEREQFF.

This clonotype turned up a few times. The chain carries TRBV6-5 and TRBJ2-3; 7 positions match TRBD1. The length of the CDR3 is 16 residues. Trimming at V came to 2 bases and at J to 2 bases, leaving 7 bases not matched to a gene. Germline CDR1 reads MNHEY; CDR2 reads SVGAGI. DNA for the CDR3: TGTGCCAGCAGTTACGGACGGACAGGTTACACAGATACGCAGTATTTT. It specifies CASSYGRTGYTDTQYF.

This clonotype came up many times. The genes are TRBV7-8 and TRBJ2-3; 10 bases are a match to TRBD2. V shed 4 bases and J 6 bases; nucleotides not matched to a gene: 7. CDR3 length equals 15 residues. Looked up from germline, CDR1 is SGHVS and CDR2 is FQNEAQ. The CDR3 coding sequence is TGTGCCAGCAGCTCGGAGAGCGGGAGGGGGGATACGCAGTATTTT. Its protein is CASSSESGRGDTQYF.

The chain employs TRBV5-1 and TRBJ1-2, with 7 positions matching TRBD1. The CDR3 has 12 amino acids. V lost 4 bases to trimming and J lost 5 bases; unmatched junction nucleotides: 2. Germline V gene lookup returns CDR1 SGHRS and CDR2 YFSETQ. The CDR3 region is CASSGTEYGYTF. The CDR3 nucleotides read TGCGCCAGCAGCGGGACAGAGTATGGCTACACCTTC.